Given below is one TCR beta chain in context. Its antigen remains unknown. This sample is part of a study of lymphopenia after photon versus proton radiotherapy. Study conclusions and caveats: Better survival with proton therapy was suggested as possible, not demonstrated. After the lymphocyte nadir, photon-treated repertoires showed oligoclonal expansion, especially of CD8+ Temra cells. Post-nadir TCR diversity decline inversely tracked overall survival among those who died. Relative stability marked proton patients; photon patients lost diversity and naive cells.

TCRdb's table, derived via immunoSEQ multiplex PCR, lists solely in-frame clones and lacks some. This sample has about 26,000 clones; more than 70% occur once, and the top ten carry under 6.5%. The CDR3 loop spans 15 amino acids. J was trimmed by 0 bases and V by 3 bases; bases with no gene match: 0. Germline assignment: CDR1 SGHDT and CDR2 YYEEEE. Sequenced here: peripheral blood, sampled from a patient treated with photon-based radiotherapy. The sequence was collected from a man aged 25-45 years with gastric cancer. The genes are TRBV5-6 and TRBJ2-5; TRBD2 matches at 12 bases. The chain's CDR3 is CASSSSGGDQETQYF. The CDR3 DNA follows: TGTGCCAGCAGCTCTAGCGGGGGGGACCAAGAGACCCAGTACTTC.